A selection of T cell receptor beta chains follows, all from one sample in a study. MiXCR, run by TCRdb on the 5' RACE reads, gives a single entry per CDR3 protein. Among tens of thousands of distinct CDR3 sequences listed, around 26% were seen once. The sample taken for sequencing was naive CD4+ T cells sorted from blood. The origin of the receptors is a female donor with breast cancer. The CDR3 runs from the conserved cysteine through the conserved F or W. A D gene is named only where the DNA matches it firmly. Clone size, where shown, is once, few, many, or a class for clones that have expanded.

V gene	D gene	J gene	clone size	CDR3 protein	CDR3 DNA
TRBV7-7	TRBD1	TRBJ2-5	-	CASRPGTGLETQYF	TGTGCTAGCAGGCCCGGGACAGGGTTGGAGACCCAGTACTTC
TRBV5-1	TRBD1	TRBJ1-3	many	CASSLSGTGEHTIYF	TGCGCCAGCAGCTTGAGCGGGACAGGGGAACACACCATATATTTT
TRBV9	TRBD2	TRBJ2-4	-	CASSVSLAGPPNIQYF	TGTGCCAGCAGCGTAAGCCTAGCGGGACCCCCAAACATTCAGTACTTC
TRBV28	-	TRBJ2-7	-	CASSFFDEQYF	TGTGCCAGCAGTTTTTTCGACGAGCAGTACTTC
TRBV28	-	TRBJ2-1	-	CASSLWRGTSSYNEQFF	TGTGCCAGCAGTTTATGGCGGGGTACTAGCTCCTACAATGAGCAGTTCTTC
TRBV24-1	-	TRBJ2-7	-	CATSDFGDQQYF	TGTGCCACCAGTGATTTTGGCGACCAGCAGTACTTC
TRBV7-2	TRBD1	TRBJ2-7	-	CASSMTGDEQYF	TGTGCCAGCAGCATGACAGGGGACGAGCAGTACTTC
TRBV20-1	-	TRBJ2-3	many	CSARDSLRPDTQYF	TGCAGTGCTAGAGATTCTCTGCGGCCAGATACGCAGTATTTT
TRBV7-9	TRBD2	TRBJ2-7	many	CASSPSGSLSYEQYF	TGTGCCAGCAGCCCAAGCGGGAGCCTCTCCTACGAGCAGTACTTC
TRBV6-5	-	TRBJ2-3	few	CASSRSITDTQYF	TGTGCCAGCAGTCGCAGTATCACAGATACGCAGTATTTT
TRBV6-6	-	TRBJ2-7	-	CASTTTGYEQYF	TGTGCCAGCACCACTACCGGGTACGAGCAGTACTTC
TRBV29-1	-	TRBJ2-7	-	CSVEGDLPEQCF	TGCAGCGTTGAGGGGGATCTCCCCGAGCAGTGCTTC
TRBV9	TRBD1	TRBJ1-2	few	CASSVSPGQGDYGYTF	TGTGCCAGCAGCGTAAGCCCGGGACAGGGGGACTATGGCTACACCTTC
TRBV4-1	-	TRBJ2-3	-	CASSCQTGRATDTQYF	TGCGCCAGCAGCTGCCAGACAGGCAGGGCGACAGATACGCAGTATTTT
TRBV5-5	TRBD1	TRBJ2-2	-	CASSRTGDTGELFF	TGTGCCAGCAGTCGGACAGGCGACACCGGGGAGCTGTTTTTT
TRBV5-1	TRBD1	TRBJ2-1	few	CASSLTTGAYNEQFF	TGCGCCAGCAGCTTGACGACAGGGGCGTACAATGAGCAGTTCTTC
TRBV20-1	-	TRBJ1-2	-	CSARGEDGYGYTF	TGCAGTGCTAGGGGGGAGGACGGGTATGGCTACACCTTC
TRBV20-1	-	TRBJ2-5	few	CSARVGKQETQYF	TGCAGTGCTAGAGTGGGGAAACAAGAGACCCAGTACTTC
TRBV27	-	TRBJ2-1	few	CASSFKGTGSSYNEQFF	TGTGCCAGCAGTTTCAAAGGAACAGGTTCCTCCTACAATGAGCAGTTCTTC
TRBV7-2	-	TRBJ2-7	few	CASSLVGVSHEQYF	TGTGCCAGCAGCTTAGTCGGGGTTAGCCACGAGCAGTACTTC
TRBV7-2	-	TRBJ2-5	few	CASSLDGRRETQYF	TGTGCCAGCAGCTTAGACGGTCGGCGGGAGACCCAGTACTTC
TRBV7-3	-	TRBJ2-1	-	CASSPNDPLSSYNEQFF	TGTGCCAGCAGCCCCAATGACCCCTTGAGCTCCTACAATGAGCAGTTCTTC
TRBV7-9	-	TRBJ2-7	few	CASSSGAYEQYF	TGTGCCAGCAGCTCGGGTGCCTACGAGCAGTACTTC
TRBV20-1	-	TRBJ2-3	few	CSARVPNADTQYF	TGCAGTGCTAGAGTCCCGAATGCAGATACGCAGTATTTT
TRBV9	-	TRBJ2-1	-	CASSVGGNSYNEQFF	TGTGCCAGCAGCGTAGGTGGGAATTCCTACAATGAGCAGTTCTTC
TRBV6-2/TRBV6-3	TRBD1	TRBJ1-2	-	CACRISGGDGYTF	TGTGCCTGCAGAATCTCAGGGGGGGATGGCTACACCTTC
TRBV6-2/TRBV6-3	-	TRBJ1-1	medium-sized	CASTTPTGVPLNTEAFF	TGTGCCAGCACCACACCCACTGGGGTGCCACTGAACACTGAAGCTTTCTTT
TRBV6-1	TRBD2	TRBJ2-3	few	CASSPAGVGTDTQYF	TGTGCCAGCAGCCCAGCGGGAGTGGGCACAGATACGCAGTATTTT
TRBV20-1	-	TRBJ2-3	many	CSARRQGGADTQYF	TGCAGTGCTAGAAGACAGGGCGGGGCAGATACGCAGTATTTT